A selection of T cell receptor beta chains follows, all from one sample in a study of blood T cell repertoires in COVID-19. Sequencing was performed with immunoSEQ multiplex PCR; in TCRdb, only in-frame clones are kept and a portion is missing. There are roughly 250,000 clones in the sample; 83% occur only once, and around 5.5% lies in the top ten. Input material: peripheral blood. Source of these receptors: a human donor in a cohort sampled during active COVID-19. CDR3s include the opening cysteine and the closing phenylalanine or tryptophan. Each record gives: D gene, CDR3 length, J gene, clone size, V gene, CDR3 DNA, CDR3 protein. A D gene is named only where the DNA matches it firmly. Clone size is not always given. Where it is, it says once, few, many or a class for expanded clones.

D gene: .; CDR3 length: 13; J gene: TRBJ1-1; clone size: .; V gene: TRBV21-1; CDR3 DNA: TGTGCCAGCAGCAAAGCCGGGGGCACTGAAGCTTTCTTT; CDR3 protein: CASSKAGGTEAFF
D gene: TRBD2; CDR3 length: 16; J gene: TRBJ2-1; clone size: .; V gene: TRBV2; CDR3 DNA: TGTGCCAGCAGATCGAGCAGCGGGAGCTCCTACAATGAGCAGTTCTTC; CDR3 protein: CASRSSSGSSYNEQFF
D gene: .; CDR3 length: 16; J gene: TRBJ1-3; clone size: few; V gene: TRBV4-2; CDR3 DNA: TGTGCCAGCAGCCAGGGCCCGGGTTCGGGAGGAAACACCATATATTTT; CDR3 protein: CASSQGPGSGGNTIYF
D gene: .; CDR3 length: 13; J gene: TRBJ2-7; clone size: .; V gene: TRBV4-1; CDR3 DNA: TGCGCCAGCAGCCAAAACTTTATCTACGAGCAGTACTTC; CDR3 protein: CASSQNFIYEQYF
D gene: TRBD1; CDR3 length: 11; J gene: TRBJ1-4; clone size: few; V gene: TRBV12-3/TRBV12-4; CDR3 DNA: TGTGCCAGCACCGCCGGGACAGGGCTGTTTTTT; CDR3 protein: CASTAGTGLFF
D gene: .; CDR3 length: 17; J gene: TRBJ2-5; clone size: .; V gene: TRBV5-1; CDR3 DNA: TGCGCCAGCAGCTTGGAGGGGCCAGGGGCCACGCAAGAGACCCAGTACTTC; CDR3 protein: CASSLEGPGATQETQYF
D gene: .; CDR3 length: 11; J gene: TRBJ2-3; clone size: .; V gene: TRBV19; CDR3 DNA: TGTGCCAGTAGACGGGCAGATACGCAGTATTTT; CDR3 protein: CASRRADTQYF
D gene: .; CDR3 length: 13; J gene: TRBJ1-1; clone size: .; V gene: TRBV6-5; CDR3 DNA: TGTGCCAGCAGTTACCCCGAGGCGCCTGAAGCTTTCTTT; CDR3 protein: CASSYPEAPEAFF
D gene: TRBD1; CDR3 length: 16; J gene: TRBJ1-4; clone size: .; V gene: TRBV28; CDR3 DNA: TGTGCCAGCAGTTTCCTCCGGGACAGGGGAGATGAAAAACTGTTTTTT; CDR3 protein: CASSFLRDRGDEKLFF
D gene: .; CDR3 length: 14; J gene: TRBJ2-4; clone size: .; V gene: TRBV11-2; CDR3 DNA: TGTGCCAGCAGCGTAGACAGTGCCGATAACATTCAGTACTTC; CDR3 protein: CASSVDSADNIQYF
D gene: .; CDR3 length: 16; J gene: TRBJ2-3; clone size: .; V gene: TRBV4-1; CDR3 DNA: TGCGCCAGCAGCCAAGAAGTAGCCAGAAAGGGGGATACGCAGTATTTT; CDR3 protein: CASSQEVARKGDTQYF
D gene: .; CDR3 length: 12; J gene: TRBJ2-1; clone size: .; V gene: TRBV19; CDR3 DNA: TGTGCCAGTAGGAAGGGGGTCGGGGAGCAGTTCTTC; CDR3 protein: CASRKGVGEQFF
D gene: TRBD1; CDR3 length: 16; J gene: TRBJ2-2; clone size: .; V gene: TRBV27; CDR3 DNA: TGTGCCAGCAGTCGGACAGGAAGTAGAAGATCCGGGGAGCTGTTTTTT; CDR3 protein: CASSRTGSRRSGELFF
D gene: .; CDR3 length: 14; J gene: TRBJ1-4; clone size: .; V gene: TRBV10-3; CDR3 DNA: TGTGCCATCAGTGACGGGGGGCCTGGTGAAAAACTGTTTTTT; CDR3 protein: CAISDGGPGEKLFF
D gene: TRBD1; CDR3 length: 15; J gene: TRBJ2-7; clone size: .; V gene: TRBV13; CDR3 DNA: TGTGCCAGCAGCCCCGGGGACAGGGAATTTTACGAGCAGTACTTC; CDR3 protein: CASSPGDREFYEQYF
D gene: TRBD2; CDR3 length: 15; J gene: TRBJ2-5; clone size: once; V gene: TRBV11-2; CDR3 DNA: TGTGCCAGCAGCTATTCTAGCGGGCCACAAGAGACCCAGTACTTC; CDR3 protein: CASSYSSGPQETQYF
D gene: TRBD1; CDR3 length: 17; J gene: TRBJ1-5; clone size: .; V gene: TRBV12-5; CDR3 DNA: TGTGCTAGTGGTTTCTACACTGGACAGGATAGCAATCAGCCCCAGCATTTT; CDR3 protein: CASGFYTGQDSNQPQHF
D gene: .; CDR3 length: 15; J gene: TRBJ2-5; clone size: .; V gene: TRBV4-2; CDR3 DNA: TGTGCCAGCAGCCAAGGAGGAGGGGCCGGAGAGACCCAGTACTTC; CDR3 protein: CASSQGGGAGETQYF
D gene: .; CDR3 length: 14; J gene: TRBJ1-6; clone size: .; V gene: TRBV27; CDR3 DNA: TGTGCCAGCAATTCTGAGGGCTATAATTCACCCCTCCACTTT; CDR3 protein: CASNSEGYNSPLHF
D gene: .; CDR3 length: 13; J gene: TRBJ2-1; clone size: .; V gene: TRBV7-9; CDR3 DNA: TGTGCCAGCAGCTTAGACACCTACAATGAGCAGTTCTTC; CDR3 protein: CASSLDTYNEQFF
D gene: .; CDR3 length: 14; J gene: TRBJ1-1; clone size: .; V gene: TRBV5-1; CDR3 DNA: TGCGCCAGCAGCTTTTCTGGGAGAAACACTGAAGCTTTCTTT; CDR3 protein: CASSFSGRNTEAFF
D gene: TRBD1; CDR3 length: 17; J gene: TRBJ1-4; clone size: .; V gene: TRBV10-1; CDR3 DNA: TGCGCCAGCAGCGCTGGACAGGGAAGGGGAACTAATGAAAAACTGTTTTTT; CDR3 protein: CASSAGQGRGTNEKLFF
D gene: TRBD2; CDR3 length: 15; J gene: TRBJ2-7; clone size: .; V gene: TRBV28; CDR3 DNA: TGTGCCAGCAGCCCTGGGGGAGGGTACTCCTACGAGCAGTACTTC; CDR3 protein: CASSPGGGYSYEQYF
D gene: .; CDR3 length: 13; J gene: TRBJ2-2; clone size: .; V gene: TRBV6-5; CDR3 DNA: TGTGCCAGCACAGGCCTTCCAAGCGGGGAGCTGTTTTTT; CDR3 protein: CASTGLPSGELFF
D gene: .; CDR3 length: 17; J gene: TRBJ1-6; clone size: .; V gene: TRBV5-5; CDR3 DNA: TGTGCCAGCAGCGGAATCGCCGGCCCTACTATTAATTCACCCCTCCACTTT; CDR3 protein: CASSGIAGPTINSPLHF
D gene: .; CDR3 length: 14; J gene: TRBJ2-3; clone size: .; V gene: TRBV27; CDR3 DNA: TGTGCCAGCAGTTGGGGACTCAGAGCAGATACGCAGTATTTT; CDR3 protein: CASSWGLRADTQYF
D gene: TRBD2; CDR3 length: 15; J gene: TRBJ2-1; clone size: .; V gene: TRBV24-1; CDR3 DNA: TGTGCCACCAGTGATCCGGGACTAGCGCTCAATGAGCAGTTCTTC; CDR3 protein: CATSDPGLALNEQFF
D gene: .; CDR3 length: 15; J gene: TRBJ1-5; clone size: .; V gene: TRBV7-9; CDR3 DNA: TGTGCCAGCAGCTTAGGTGGACATGAGAATCAGCCCCAGCATTTT; CDR3 protein: CASSLGGHENQPQHF
D gene: .; CDR3 length: 16; J gene: TRBJ1-2; clone size: .; V gene: TRBV2; CDR3 DNA: TGTGCCAGCAGTAACAGAGGGGGGGGCAAGAACTATGGCTACACCTTC; CDR3 protein: CASSNRGGGKNYGYTF
D gene: .; CDR3 length: 13; J gene: TRBJ1-3; clone size: .; V gene: TRBV5-1; CDR3 DNA: TGCGCCAGCAGCTTCGAGGGTGCCCCTGGCATATATTTT; CDR3 protein: CASSFEGAPGIYF
D gene: .; CDR3 length: 11; J gene: TRBJ2-7; clone size: .; V gene: TRBV3-1/TRBV3-2; CDR3 DNA: TGTGCCAGCAGCCAATACTACGAGCAGTACTTC; CDR3 protein: CASSQYYEQYF
D gene: .; CDR3 length: 14; J gene: TRBJ2-7; clone size: .; V gene: TRBV6-5; CDR3 DNA: TGTGCCAGCACCACAACCCACGGGTACTACGAGCAGTACTTC; CDR3 protein: CASTTTHGYYEQYF
D gene: .; CDR3 length: 16; J gene: TRBJ1-5; clone size: .; V gene: TRBV6-6; CDR3 DNA: TGTGCCAGCAGTTACGGGCCAGATTATAGCAATCAGCCCCAGCATTTT; CDR3 protein: CASSYGPDYSNQPQHF
D gene: TRBD1; CDR3 length: 16; J gene: TRBJ1-1; clone size: .; V gene: TRBV6-5; CDR3 DNA: TGTGCCAGCAGTTACTCCAGGACAGGGGGCTTGGTTGAAGCTTTCTTT; CDR3 protein: CASSYSRTGGLVEAFF
D gene: TRBD1; CDR3 length: 20; J gene: TRBJ2-4; clone size: .; V gene: TRBV5-1; CDR3 DNA: TGCGCCAGCAGCTTGGAAACACCGGGACAGGGGGCTCTGGCCAAAAACATTCAGTACTTC; CDR3 protein: CASSLETPGQGALAKNIQYF
D gene: TRBD1; CDR3 length: 15; J gene: TRBJ2-7; clone size: .; V gene: TRBV18; CDR3 DNA: TGTGCCAGCTCACCAAGGACAGGGACTTCGGGCGAGCAGTACTTC; CDR3 protein: CASSPRTGTSGEQYF
D gene: TRBD1; CDR3 length: 15; J gene: TRBJ2-7; clone size: .; V gene: TRBV11-3; CDR3 DNA: TGTGCCAGCAGCCCCGGACAGGGTAGGTCCTACGAGCAGTACTTC; CDR3 protein: CASSPGQGRSYEQYF
D gene: TRBD1; CDR3 length: 14; J gene: TRBJ2-1; clone size: .; V gene: TRBV18; CDR3 DNA: TGTGCCAGCTCCCTCGGACAGGAGCACAATGAGCAGTTCTTC; CDR3 protein: CASSLGQEHNEQFF
D gene: .; CDR3 length: 14; J gene: TRBJ2-6; clone size: .; V gene: TRBV29-1; CDR3 DNA: TGCAGCGTTGGTCAGGGGTTCGGGGCCAACGTCCTGACTTTC; CDR3 protein: CSVGQGFGANVLTF
D gene: .; CDR3 length: 12; J gene: TRBJ1-2; clone size: .; V gene: TRBV24-1; CDR3 DNA: TGTGCCACCGGCCAGGACACAGATACCTACACCTTC; CDR3 protein: CATGQDTDTYTF
D gene: .; CDR3 length: 13; J gene: TRBJ2-2; clone size: .; V gene: TRBV7-3; CDR3 DNA: TGTGCCAGCAGCTCAGGCGGGTCCGGGGAGCTGTTTTTT; CDR3 protein: CASSSGGSGELFF
D gene: TRBD2; CDR3 length: 15; J gene: TRBJ2-7; clone size: .; V gene: TRBV15; CDR3 DNA: TGTGCCACCAGCAGAGCAACGGGGGGGCCGTACGAGCAGTACTTC; CDR3 protein: CATSRATGGPYEQYF
D gene: .; CDR3 length: 15; J gene: TRBJ2-3; clone size: once; V gene: TRBV19; CDR3 DNA: TGTGCCAGTAGTCCGGGACTCTGGGGGGCAGATACGCAGTATTTT; CDR3 protein: CASSPGLWGADTQYF
D gene: .; CDR3 length: 14; J gene: TRBJ1-4; clone size: .; V gene: TRBV5-4; CDR3 DNA: TGTGCCAGCAGCCTGGGGGCCGCTAATGAAAAACTGTTTTTT; CDR3 protein: CASSLGAANEKLFF
D gene: .; CDR3 length: 13; J gene: TRBJ2-3; clone size: .; V gene: TRBV3-1/TRBV3-2; CDR3 DNA: TGTGCCAGCAGCCAATCCAGTTATGGTACGCAGTATTTT; CDR3 protein: CASSQSSYGTQYF
D gene: TRBD1; CDR3 length: 14; J gene: TRBJ1-5; clone size: .; V gene: TRBV19; CDR3 DNA: TGTGCCAGTAGTAACAGGGGGGCCAATCAGCCCCAGCATTTT; CDR3 protein: CASSNRGANQPQHF
D gene: .; CDR3 length: 15; J gene: TRBJ1-1; clone size: .; V gene: TRBV5-1; CDR3 DNA: TGCGCCAGCAGCTTCTGGGGAGGACCGAACACTGAAGCTTTCTTT; CDR3 protein: CASSFWGGPNTEAFF
D gene: TRBD1; CDR3 length: 16; J gene: TRBJ1-1; clone size: .; V gene: TRBV3-1/TRBV3-2; CDR3 DNA: TGTGCCAGCAGCCTTTCGACAGGGGGTCTTTCGTCTGAAGCTTTCTTT; CDR3 protein: CASSLSTGGLSSEAFF
D gene: TRBD1; CDR3 length: 15; J gene: TRBJ2-5; clone size: .; V gene: TRBV10-3; CDR3 DNA: TGTGCCATCAGACCACAGGGGGCGGTGGGAGAGACCCAGTACTTC; CDR3 protein: CAIRPQGAVGETQYF
D gene: TRBD2; CDR3 length: 16; J gene: TRBJ2-1; clone size: .; V gene: TRBV10-3; CDR3 DNA: TGTGCCATCAGTGCCGGACTAGCGGGAGGGTACAATGAGCAGTTCTTC; CDR3 protein: CAISAGLAGGYNEQFF
D gene: TRBD1; CDR3 length: 15; J gene: TRBJ2-1; clone size: .; V gene: TRBV29-1; CDR3 DNA: TGCAGCGTGCCGGGACAGGGGGGAAGAAACAATGAGCAGTTCTTC; CDR3 protein: CSVPGQGGRNNEQFF
D gene: .; CDR3 length: 13; J gene: TRBJ2-7; clone size: .; V gene: TRBV3-1/TRBV3-2; CDR3 DNA: TGTGCCAGCAGCCAAGTAGGAGGAAGCGAGCAGTACTTC; CDR3 protein: CASSQVGGSEQYF
D gene: .; CDR3 length: 14; J gene: TRBJ1-4; clone size: once; V gene: TRBV11-2; CDR3 DNA: TGTGCCAGCAGCCCCAGCCCGGGGAATGAAAAACTGTTTTTT; CDR3 protein: CASSPSPGNEKLFF
D gene: TRBD1; CDR3 length: 13; J gene: TRBJ1-2; clone size: .; V gene: TRBV5-6; CDR3 DNA: TGTGCCAGCAGCTCATGGACAGGGGATGGCTACACCTTC; CDR3 protein: CASSSWTGDGYTF
D gene: TRBD1; CDR3 length: 15; J gene: TRBJ1-1; clone size: .; V gene: TRBV30; CDR3 DNA: TGTGCCTGGAGTGTACGGACAGGGGGGGTCACTGAAGCTTTCTTT; CDR3 protein: CAWSVRTGGVTEAFF